One sample yielded the 6 T cell receptor beta chains listed below, sequenced in a study of regulatory T cells in long-lasting Graves disease. Time point in this sample: newly diagnosed GD, antithyroid drugs for less than 3 months. Making the TCR library involved RNA that had been extracted from PBMCs. iRepertoire HTBI primers and Arm-PCR of CDR3 regions built TCR beta libraries. Using its own MiXCR run on the multiplex PCR reads, TCRdb lists one record per CDR3 protein. The data show hundreds of thousands of distinct CDR3 sequences, 18% seen once. Sequenced material: peripheral blood mononuclear cells (PBMCs), taken at new diagnosis, from a patient treated with antithyroid drugs. All receptors come from a female donor with Graves disease.

This clonotype has at least ten counts. The rearrangement uses TRBV20-1 and TRBJ2-3; a weak D match, TRBD1 (5 bases). CDR3 length: 14 residues. Per the germline V gene, CDR1 is DFQATT and CDR2 is SNEGSKA (reference sequence). The V end was cut by 3 bases, the J end by 2 bases, with 12 bases between. CDR3 region: CSASEDTSTDTQYF. In DNA form, the CDR3 reads TGCAGTGCTAGTGAGGACACCTCCACAGATACGCAGTATTTT.

As to this clonotype: A much larger clone sits a single nucleotide away, making a read error possible. As the CDR3 is not closed by the conserved phenylalanine or tryptophan, this likely results from a read error. V is TRBV2 and J is TRBJ1-5; possible D gene TRBD1, 5 bases. The CDR3 extends over 13 amino acids. The V and J ends lost 5 bases and 6 bases respectively, with 11 bases between them. Looked up from germline, CDR1 is SNHLY and CDR2 is FYNNEI. The CDR3 loop is CASSSQRGQPQHL. The CDR3 bases are TGTGCCAGCAGTTCACAGAGGGGTCAGCCCCAGCATCTT.

Notes on this clonotype: This probably arose from a read error, given a far larger clone one base away. The V call is TRBV12-3 or TRBV12-4, the J call TRBJ2-7; 10 nucleotides agree with TRBD2. V trimming: 6 bases; J trimming: 7 bases; junction bases outside the gene matches: 15. The CDR3 is 16 amino acids. The DNA for the CDR3 is TGTGCCAGCAGCTCCGTGACAAGCGGGAGGGGGAATGAGCAGTACTTC. This translates into CASSSVTSGRGNEQYF.

This clonotype was detected ten times or more. The chain combines TRBV12-3 or TRBV12-4 with TRBJ1-1; maybe TRBD1 (5 bases). Trimming removed 1 base at V and 1 base at J, with 16 bases between. The CDR3 covers 17 residues. This chain's CDR3 is CASSLGERSGRNTEAFF. For the CDR3, the DNA is TGTGCCAGCAGTTTAGGGGAACGATCGGGACGGAACACTGAAGCTTTCTTT.

The table lists this clonotype with many counts. The chain combines TRBV24-1 with TRBJ2-7; tentatively, D is TRBD2 (6 bases). The V end was cut by 3 bases, the J end by 2 bases, with 16 bases between. Germline CDR1 is KGHDR and CDR2 is SFDVKD. This CDR3 comprises 16 residues. CDR3 residues: CATSDRGLGGTYEQYF. CDR3 in DNA: TGTGCCACCAGTGATCGGGGCCTGGGCGGGACCTACGAGCAGTACTTC.

In its sample, this clonotype was seen a few times. The V and J genes are TRBV11-2 and TRBJ2-7; tentatively, D is TRBD1 or TRBD2 (5 bases each). Between the trimmed V and J ends, which lost 9 bases and 1 base, there was a span of 16 bases. Looked up from germline, CDR1 is SGHAT and CDR2 is FQNNGV. The CDR3 sequence is 14 residues long. CDR3 sequence (DNA): TGTGCCAGTAGAGCCCGGGACGAATCCTACGAGCAGTACTTC. It is translated as CASRARDESYEQYF.